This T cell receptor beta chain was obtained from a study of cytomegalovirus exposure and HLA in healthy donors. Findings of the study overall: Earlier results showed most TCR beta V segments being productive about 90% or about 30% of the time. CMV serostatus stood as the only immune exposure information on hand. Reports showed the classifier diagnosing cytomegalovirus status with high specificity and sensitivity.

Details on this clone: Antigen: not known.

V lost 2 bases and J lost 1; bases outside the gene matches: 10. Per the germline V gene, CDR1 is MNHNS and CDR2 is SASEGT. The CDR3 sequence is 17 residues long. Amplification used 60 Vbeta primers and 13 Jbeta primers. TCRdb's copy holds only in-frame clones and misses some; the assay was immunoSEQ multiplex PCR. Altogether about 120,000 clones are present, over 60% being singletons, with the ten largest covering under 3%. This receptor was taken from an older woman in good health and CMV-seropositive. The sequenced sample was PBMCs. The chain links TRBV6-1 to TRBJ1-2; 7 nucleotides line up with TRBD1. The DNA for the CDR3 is TGTGCCAGCAGTGAATGGGGCCGGGACAGCTTTAACTATGGCTACACCTTC. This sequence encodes CASSEWGRDSFNYGYTF.